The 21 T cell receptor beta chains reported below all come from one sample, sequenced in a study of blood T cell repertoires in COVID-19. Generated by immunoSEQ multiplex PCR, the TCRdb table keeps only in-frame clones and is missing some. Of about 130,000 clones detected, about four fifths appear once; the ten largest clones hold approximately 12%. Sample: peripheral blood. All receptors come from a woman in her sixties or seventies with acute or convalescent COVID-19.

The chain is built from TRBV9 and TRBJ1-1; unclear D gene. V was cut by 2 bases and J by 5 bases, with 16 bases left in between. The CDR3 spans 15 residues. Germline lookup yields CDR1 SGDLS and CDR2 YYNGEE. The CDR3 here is CASSVYDGRGTEAFF. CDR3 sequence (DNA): TGTGCCAGCAGCGTCTATGACGGCCGAGGGACTGAAGCTTTCTTT.

Written as DNA, the CDR3 is TGCGCCAGCAGCTTGCCCCCACTAGCGGGGGGGCCTGATGAGCAGTTCTTC. This gives the protein CASSLPPLAGGPDEQFF. The chain joins TRBV5-1 to TRBJ2-1; 13 bases are shared with TRBD2. The CDR3 runs 17 residues. Germline V lookup: CDR1 SGHRS, CDR2 YFSETQ. V lost 1 base to trimming and J lost 8 bases; unmatched junction nucleotides: 9.

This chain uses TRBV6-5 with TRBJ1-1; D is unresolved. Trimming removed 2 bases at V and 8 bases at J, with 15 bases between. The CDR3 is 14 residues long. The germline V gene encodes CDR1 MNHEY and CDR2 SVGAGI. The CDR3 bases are TGTGCCAGCAGTTACGATTTATCCTCGGGAGAAGCTTTCTTT. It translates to CASSYDLSSGEAFF.

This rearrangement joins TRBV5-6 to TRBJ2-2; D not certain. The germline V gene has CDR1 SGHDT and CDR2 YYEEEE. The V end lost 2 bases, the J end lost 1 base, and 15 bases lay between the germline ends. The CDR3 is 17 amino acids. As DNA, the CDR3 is TGTGCCAGCAGCTTCCCACTCCATGATAAGAACACCGGGGAGCTGTTTTTT. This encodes CASSFPLHDKNTGELFF.

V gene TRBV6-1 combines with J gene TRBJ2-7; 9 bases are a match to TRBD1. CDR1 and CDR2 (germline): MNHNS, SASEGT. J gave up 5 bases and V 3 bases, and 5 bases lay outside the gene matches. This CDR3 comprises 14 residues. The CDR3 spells CASSDPQGAHEQYF. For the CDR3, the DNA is TGTGCCAGCAGTGACCCACAGGGGGCCCACGAGCAGTACTTC.

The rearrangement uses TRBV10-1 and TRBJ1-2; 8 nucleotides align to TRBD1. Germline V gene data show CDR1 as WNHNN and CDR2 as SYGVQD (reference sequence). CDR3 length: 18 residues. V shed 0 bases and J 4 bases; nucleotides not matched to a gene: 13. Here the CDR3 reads CASSESGIPGQGGYGYTF. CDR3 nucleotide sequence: TGCGCCAGCAGTGAGTCGGGGATCCCAGGACAGGGCGGCTATGGCTACACCTTC.

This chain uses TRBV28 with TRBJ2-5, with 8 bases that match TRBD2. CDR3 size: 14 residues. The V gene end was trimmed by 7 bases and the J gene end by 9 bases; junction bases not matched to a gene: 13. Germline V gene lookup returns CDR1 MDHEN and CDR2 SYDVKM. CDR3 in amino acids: CASTGGAQGRAQYF. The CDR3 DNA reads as TGTGCCAGCACCGGGGGGGCACAAGGACGAGCCCAGTACTTC.

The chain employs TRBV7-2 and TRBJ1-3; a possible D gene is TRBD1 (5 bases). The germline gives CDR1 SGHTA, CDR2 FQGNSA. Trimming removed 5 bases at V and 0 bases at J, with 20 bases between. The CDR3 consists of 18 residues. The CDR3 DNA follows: TGTGCCAGCAGCCGTACAAGGACGGGGGGATTCTCTGGAAACACCATATATTTT. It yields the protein CASSRTRTGGFSGNTIYF.

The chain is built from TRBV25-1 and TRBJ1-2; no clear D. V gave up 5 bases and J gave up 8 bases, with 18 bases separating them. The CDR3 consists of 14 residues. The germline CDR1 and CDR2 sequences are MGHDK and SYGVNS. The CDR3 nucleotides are TGTGCCAGCAGTACTGAAAACCCGCTCCGGGGCTACACCTTC. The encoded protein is CASSTENPLRGYTF.

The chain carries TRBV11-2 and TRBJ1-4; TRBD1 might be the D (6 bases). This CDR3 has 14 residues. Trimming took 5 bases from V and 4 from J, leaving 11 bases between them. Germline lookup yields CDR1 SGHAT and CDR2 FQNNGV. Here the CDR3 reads CASSRTDRNEKLFF. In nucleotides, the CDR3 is TGTGCCAGCAGCCGGACAGACCGTAATGAAAAACTGTTTTTT.

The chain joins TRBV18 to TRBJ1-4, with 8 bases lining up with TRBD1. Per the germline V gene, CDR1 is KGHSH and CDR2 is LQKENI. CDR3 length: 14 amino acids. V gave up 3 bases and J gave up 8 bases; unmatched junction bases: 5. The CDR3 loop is CASSPRTGNEKLFF. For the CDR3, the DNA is TGTGCCAGCTCACCTAGGACAGGGAACGAAAAACTGTTTTTT.

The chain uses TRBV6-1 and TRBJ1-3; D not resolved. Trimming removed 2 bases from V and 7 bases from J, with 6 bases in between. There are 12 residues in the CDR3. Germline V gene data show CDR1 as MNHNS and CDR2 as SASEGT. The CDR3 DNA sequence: TGTGCCAGCAGTGAATTCGGTAACACCATATATTTT. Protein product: CASSEFGNTIYF.

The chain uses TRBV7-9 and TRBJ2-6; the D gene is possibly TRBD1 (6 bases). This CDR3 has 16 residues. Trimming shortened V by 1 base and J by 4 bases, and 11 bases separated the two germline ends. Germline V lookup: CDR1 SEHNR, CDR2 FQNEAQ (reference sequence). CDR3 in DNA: TGTGCCAGCAGCTTAGTGTGGGGGCTCGGGGCCAACGTCCTGACTTTC. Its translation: CASSLVWGLGANVLTF. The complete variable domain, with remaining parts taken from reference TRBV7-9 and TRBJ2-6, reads DTGVSQNPRHKITKRGQNVTFRCDPISEHNRLYWYRQTLGQGPEFLTYFQNEAQLEKSRLLSDRFSAERPKGSFSTLEIQRTEQGDSAMYLCASSLVWGLGANVLTFGAGSRLTVL.

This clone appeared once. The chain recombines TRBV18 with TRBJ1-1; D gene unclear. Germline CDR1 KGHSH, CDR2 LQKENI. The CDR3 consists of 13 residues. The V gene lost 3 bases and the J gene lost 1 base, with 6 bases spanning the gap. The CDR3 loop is CASSPVRNTEAFF. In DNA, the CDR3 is TGTGCCAGCTCACCTGTCAGGAACACTGAAGCTTTCTTT.

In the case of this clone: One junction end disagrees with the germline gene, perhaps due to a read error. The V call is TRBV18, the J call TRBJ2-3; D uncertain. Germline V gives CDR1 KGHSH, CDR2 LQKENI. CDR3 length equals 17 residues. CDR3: CASSPPSVRLSTDTQYF. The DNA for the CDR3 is TGTGCCAGCTCGCCACCCTCTGTGCGGCTTAGCACAGATACGCAGTATTTT.

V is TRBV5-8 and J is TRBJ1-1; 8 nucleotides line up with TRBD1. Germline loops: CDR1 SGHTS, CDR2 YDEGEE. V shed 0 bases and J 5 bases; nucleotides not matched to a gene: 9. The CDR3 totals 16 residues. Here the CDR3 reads CASSLATQGAGTEAFF. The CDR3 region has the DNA TGTGCCAGCAGCTTGGCCACTCAGGGGGCGGGAACTGAAGCTTTCTTT.

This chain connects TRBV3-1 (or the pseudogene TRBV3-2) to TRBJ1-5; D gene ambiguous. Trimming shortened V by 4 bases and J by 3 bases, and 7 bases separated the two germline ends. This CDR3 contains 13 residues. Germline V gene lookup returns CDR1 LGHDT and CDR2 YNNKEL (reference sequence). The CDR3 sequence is CASSRSANQPQHF. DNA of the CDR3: TGTGCCAGCAGCCGCAGTGCCAATCAGCCCCAGCATTTT.

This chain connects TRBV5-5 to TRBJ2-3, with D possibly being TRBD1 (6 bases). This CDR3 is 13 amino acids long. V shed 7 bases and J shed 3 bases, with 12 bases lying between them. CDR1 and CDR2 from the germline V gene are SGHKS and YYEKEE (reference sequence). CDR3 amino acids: CASRPRGTDTQYF. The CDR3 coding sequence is TGTGCCAGCCGCCCCAGGGGAACAGATACGCAGTATTTT.

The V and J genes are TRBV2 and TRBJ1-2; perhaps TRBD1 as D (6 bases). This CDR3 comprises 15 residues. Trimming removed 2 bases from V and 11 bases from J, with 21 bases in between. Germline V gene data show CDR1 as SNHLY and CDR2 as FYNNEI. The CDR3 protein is CASSEFRGQTGVYTF. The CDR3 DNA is TGTGCCAGCAGTGAATTTAGGGGCCAGACAGGCGTGTACACCTTC.

CDR3: CASSEPVSGYTF. The CDR3 region has the DNA TGTGCCAGCAGTGAACCCGTTAGCGGCTACACCTTC. The rearrangement links TRBV6-1 to TRBJ1-2, with D uncertain. The germline gives CDR1 MNHNS, CDR2 SASEGT. CDR3 size: 12 residues. With 2 bases removed from V and 8 bases from J, the gap between germline ends came to 9 bases.

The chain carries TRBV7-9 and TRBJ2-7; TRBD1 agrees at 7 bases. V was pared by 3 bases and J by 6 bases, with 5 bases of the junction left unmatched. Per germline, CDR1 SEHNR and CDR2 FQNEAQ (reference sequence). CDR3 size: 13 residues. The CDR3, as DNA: TGTGCCAGCAGCTTCCTCGGGACAGCCGAGCAGTACTTC. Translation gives CASSFLGTAEQYF.